The clone carrying this T cell receptor beta chain came up once. Its antigen is still unknown. Preparation of the TCRbeta library was carried out with unique molecular identifiers. TCRdb fed the PCR reads into MiXCR, producing one record per CDR3 protein. The sample gives about 74,000 distinct CDR3 sequences, roughly 13% of which show up once; 27% is in the top ten. The sample belongs to a study of T-cell reconstitution after alpha-beta-depleted transplantation in children. The study's findings and limits: Expanded clones from the graft, numbering several hundred, reportedly supplied alpha-beta T cells about two months after transplant. It was surviving recipient T cells and thymic progenitors that gave some patients high TCRbeta diversity at day 60. Among T cells one year after transplant, newly produced cells accounted for most counts and diversity.

Germline V gene data show CDR1 as DFQATT and CDR2 as SNEGSKA (reference sequence). The CDR3 contains 14 residues. V lost 5 bases, J lost 8 bases, and 19 bases lay in between. V is TRBV20-1 and J is TRBJ2-4; tentative D call: TRBD1 (5 bases). Source: PBMCs, mostly from graft donor cells, taken 180 days after TCRalphabeta/CD19-depleted stem cell transplant. The clonotype originates from a male patient under 10 years old who had a stem cell transplant for acute lymphoblastic leukemia, so the T cells may come from the graft donor. CDR3 sequence: CSAGHPQVLDIQYF. CDR3 nucleotide sequence: TGCAGTGCTGGACATCCACAGGTTTTAGACATTCAGTACTTC.